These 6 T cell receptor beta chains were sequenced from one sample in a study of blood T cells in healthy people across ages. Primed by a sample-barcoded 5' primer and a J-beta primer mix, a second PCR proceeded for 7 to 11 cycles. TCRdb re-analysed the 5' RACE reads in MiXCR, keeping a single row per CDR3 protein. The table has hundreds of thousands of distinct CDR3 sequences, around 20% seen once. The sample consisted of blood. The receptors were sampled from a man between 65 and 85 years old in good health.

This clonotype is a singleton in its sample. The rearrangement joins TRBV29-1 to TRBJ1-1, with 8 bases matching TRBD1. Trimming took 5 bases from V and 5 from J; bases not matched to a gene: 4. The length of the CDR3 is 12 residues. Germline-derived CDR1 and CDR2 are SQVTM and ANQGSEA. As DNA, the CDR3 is TGCAGCGTTAGCCAGGGGGCTACTGAAGCTTTCTTT. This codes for CSVSQGATEAFF.

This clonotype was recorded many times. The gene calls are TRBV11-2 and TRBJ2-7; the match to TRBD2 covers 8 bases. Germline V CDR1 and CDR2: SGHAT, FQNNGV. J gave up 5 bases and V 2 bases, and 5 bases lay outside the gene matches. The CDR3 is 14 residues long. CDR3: CASSLRLAGDEQYF. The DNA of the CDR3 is TGTGCCAGCAGCTTACGTCTAGCGGGCGACGAGCAGTACTTC.

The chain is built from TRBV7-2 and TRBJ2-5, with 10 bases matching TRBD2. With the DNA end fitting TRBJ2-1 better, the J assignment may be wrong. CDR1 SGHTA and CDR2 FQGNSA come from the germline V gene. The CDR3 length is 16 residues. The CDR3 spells CASSLVSGRSRNEQFF. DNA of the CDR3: TGTGCCAGCAGCTTAGTTAGCGGGAGGTCAAGAAATGAGCAGTTCTTC.

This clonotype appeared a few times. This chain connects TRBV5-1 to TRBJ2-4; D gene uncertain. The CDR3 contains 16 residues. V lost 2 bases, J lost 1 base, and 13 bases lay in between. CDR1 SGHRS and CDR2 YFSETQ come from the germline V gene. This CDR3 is CASSFTSAGAKNIQYF. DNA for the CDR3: TGCGCCAGCAGCTTTACGTCGGCTGGGGCCAAAAACATTCAGTACTTC.

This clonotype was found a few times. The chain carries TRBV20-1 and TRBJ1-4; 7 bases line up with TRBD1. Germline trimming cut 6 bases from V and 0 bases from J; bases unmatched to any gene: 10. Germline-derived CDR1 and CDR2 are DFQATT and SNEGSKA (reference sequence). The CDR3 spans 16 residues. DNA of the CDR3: TGCAGTGCCCCCAGGGGGGGGTGGGCAACTAATGAAAAACTGTTTTTT. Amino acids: CSAPRGGWATNEKLFF.

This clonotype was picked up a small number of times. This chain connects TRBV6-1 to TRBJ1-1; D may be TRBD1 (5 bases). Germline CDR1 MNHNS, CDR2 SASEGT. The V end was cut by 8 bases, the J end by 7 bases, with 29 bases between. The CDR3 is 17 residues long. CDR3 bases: TGTGCCAGCGGGGGGACCGAGCAGGCTAGTAACATTTATGAAGCTTTCTTT. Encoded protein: CASGGTEQASNIYEAFF.